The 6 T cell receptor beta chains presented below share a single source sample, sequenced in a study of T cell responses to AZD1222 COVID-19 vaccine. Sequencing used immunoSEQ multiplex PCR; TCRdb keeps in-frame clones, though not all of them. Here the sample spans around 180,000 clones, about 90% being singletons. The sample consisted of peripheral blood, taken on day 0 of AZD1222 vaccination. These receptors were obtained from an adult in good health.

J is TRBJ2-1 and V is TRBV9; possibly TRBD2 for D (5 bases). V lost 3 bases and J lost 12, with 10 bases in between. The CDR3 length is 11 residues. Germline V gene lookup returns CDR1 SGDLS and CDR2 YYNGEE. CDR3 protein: CASSDRRGQFF. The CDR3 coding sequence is TGTGCCAGCAGCGATCGTCGGGGGCAGTTCTTC. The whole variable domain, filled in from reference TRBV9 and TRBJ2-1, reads DSGVTQTPKHLITATGQRVTLRCSPRSGDLSVYWYQQSLDQGLQFLIQYYNGEERAKGNILERFSAQQFPDLHSELNLSSLELGDSALYFCASSDRRGQFFGPGTRLTVL.

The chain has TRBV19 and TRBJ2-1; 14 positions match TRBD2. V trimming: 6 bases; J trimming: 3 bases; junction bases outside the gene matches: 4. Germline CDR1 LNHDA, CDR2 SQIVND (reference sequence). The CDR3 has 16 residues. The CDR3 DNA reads TGTGCCAGTAGGCGACTAGCGGGGGGGAACTACAATGAGCAGTTCTTC. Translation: CASRRLAGGNYNEQFF.

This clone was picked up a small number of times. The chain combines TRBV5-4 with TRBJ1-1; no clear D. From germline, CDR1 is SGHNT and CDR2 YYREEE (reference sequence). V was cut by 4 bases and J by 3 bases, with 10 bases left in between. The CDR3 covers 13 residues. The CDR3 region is CASSVLKDTEAFF. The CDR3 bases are TGTGCCAGCAGCGTACTTAAGGACACTGAAGCTTTCTTT.

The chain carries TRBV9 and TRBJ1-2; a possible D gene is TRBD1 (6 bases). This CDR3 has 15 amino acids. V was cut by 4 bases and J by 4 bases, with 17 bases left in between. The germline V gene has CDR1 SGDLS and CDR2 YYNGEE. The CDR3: CASSPGDGGPYGYTF. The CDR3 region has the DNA TGTGCCAGCAGCCCCGGAGATGGGGGCCCCTATGGCTACACCTTC.

The CDR3 region is CASSPRAGLGYGYTF. Here the CDR3 DNA reads TGTGCCAGCAGCCCTCGAGCGGGGTTGGGCTATGGCTACACCTTC. V gene TRBV11-2 combines with J gene TRBJ1-2, with D unclear. Germline lookup yields CDR1 SGHAT and CDR2 FQNNGV. With 5 bases removed from V and 4 bases from J, the gap between germline ends came to 17 bases. The CDR3 extends over 15 amino acids.

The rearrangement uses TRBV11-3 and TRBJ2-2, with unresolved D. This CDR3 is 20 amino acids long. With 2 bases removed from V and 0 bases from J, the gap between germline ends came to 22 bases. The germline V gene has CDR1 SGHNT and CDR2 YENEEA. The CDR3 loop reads CASSLWPATPSSPNTGELFF. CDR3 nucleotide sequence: TGTGCCAGCAGCTTATGGCCGGCCACTCCATCATCCCCGAACACCGGGGAGCTGTTTTTT.